This T cell receptor beta chain came from a study of CD8+ T cells in alopecia areata. V shed 3 bases and J 7 bases; nucleotides not matched to a gene: 6. This CDR3 has 15 amino acids. CDR1 KGHSH and CDR2 LQKENI come from the germline V gene. Extracted from the samples, RNA was reverse transcribed into cDNA to serve as the sequencing template. Some clones are missing from TCRdb's copy, which holds only in-frame ones; the method was immunoSEQ multiplex PCR. The top ten hold roughly an eighth of the sample, which has some 150,000 clones, 67% seen once. Sample: CD8+ T cells sorted from blood, taken at week 0. The chain couples TRBV18 to TRBJ1-6; 7 nucleotides line up with TRBD1. The TCR comes from a human donor with alopecia areata. DNA of the CDR3: TGTGCCAGCTCACCCCGGGACAGTGCAAATTCACCCCTCCACTTT. It encodes CASSPRDSANSPLHF.